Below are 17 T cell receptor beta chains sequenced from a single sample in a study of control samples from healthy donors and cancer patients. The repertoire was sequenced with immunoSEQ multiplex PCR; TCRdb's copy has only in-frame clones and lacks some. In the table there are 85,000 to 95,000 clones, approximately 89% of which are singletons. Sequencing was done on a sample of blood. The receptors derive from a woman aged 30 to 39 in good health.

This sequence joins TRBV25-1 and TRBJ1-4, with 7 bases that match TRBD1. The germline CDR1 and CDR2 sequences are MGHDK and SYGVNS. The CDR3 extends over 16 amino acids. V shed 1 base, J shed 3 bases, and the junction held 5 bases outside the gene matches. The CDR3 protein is CASSESRTGSNEKLFF. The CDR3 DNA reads TGTGCCAGCAGTGAATCCCGGACAGGATCTAATGAAAAACTGTTTTTT.

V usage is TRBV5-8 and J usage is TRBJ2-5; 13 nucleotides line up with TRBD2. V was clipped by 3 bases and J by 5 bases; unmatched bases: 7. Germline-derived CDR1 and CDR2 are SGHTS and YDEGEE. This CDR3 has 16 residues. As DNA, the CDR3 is TGTGCCAGCAGCTACCGGACTAGCGGGAGTTGGGAGACCCAGTACTTC. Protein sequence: CASSYRTSGSWETQYF.

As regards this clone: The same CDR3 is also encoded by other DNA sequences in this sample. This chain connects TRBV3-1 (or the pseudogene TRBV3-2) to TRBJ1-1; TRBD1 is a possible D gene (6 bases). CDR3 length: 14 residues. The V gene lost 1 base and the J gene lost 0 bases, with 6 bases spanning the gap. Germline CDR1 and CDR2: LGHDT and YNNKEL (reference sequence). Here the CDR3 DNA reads TGTGCCAGCAGCCAAGGGACAGTGAACACTGAAGCTTTCTTT. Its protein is CASSQGTVNTEAFF.

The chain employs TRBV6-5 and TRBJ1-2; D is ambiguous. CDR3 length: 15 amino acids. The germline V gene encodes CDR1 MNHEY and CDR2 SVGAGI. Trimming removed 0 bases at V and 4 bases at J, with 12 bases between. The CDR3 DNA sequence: TGTGCCAGCAGTTACTCTCCTCAACTGGGCTATGGCTACACCTTC. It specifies CASSYSPQLGYGYTF.

CDR3 residues: CASSLQGGIYNSPLHF. The CDR3 DNA reads as TGTGCCAGCAGCTTACAAGGAGGGATCTATAATTCACCCCTCCACTTT. The chain employs TRBV14 and TRBJ1-6; D not resolved. Germline lookup yields CDR1 SGHDN and CDR2 FVKESK. The V end lost 5 bases, the J end lost 3 bases, and 14 bases lay between the germline ends. The CDR3 loop spans 16 amino acids. Full variable domain (missing parts from reference TRBV14 and TRBJ1-6): EAGVTQFPSHSVIEKGQTVTLRCDPISGHDNLYWYRRVMGKEIKFLLHFVKESKQDESGMPNNRFLAERTGGTYSTLKVQPAELEDSGVYFCASSLQGGIYNSPLHFGNGTRLTVT.

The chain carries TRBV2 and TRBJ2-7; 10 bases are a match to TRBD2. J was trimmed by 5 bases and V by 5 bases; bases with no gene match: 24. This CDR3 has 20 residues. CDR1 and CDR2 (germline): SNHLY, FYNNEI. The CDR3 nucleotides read TGTGCCAGCAGTCCCCCCCCCGGGCTAGCGGGAGTCCCGACCCTAAACGAGCAGTACTTC. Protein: CASSPPPGLAGVPTLNEQYF.

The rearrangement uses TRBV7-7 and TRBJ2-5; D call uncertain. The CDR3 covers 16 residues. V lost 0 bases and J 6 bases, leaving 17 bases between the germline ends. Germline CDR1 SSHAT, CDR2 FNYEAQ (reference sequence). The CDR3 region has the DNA TGTGCCAGCAGCTTAGCTCCCGGCCTAGGCGGAAAGACCCAGTACTTC. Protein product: CASSLAPGLGGKTQYF.

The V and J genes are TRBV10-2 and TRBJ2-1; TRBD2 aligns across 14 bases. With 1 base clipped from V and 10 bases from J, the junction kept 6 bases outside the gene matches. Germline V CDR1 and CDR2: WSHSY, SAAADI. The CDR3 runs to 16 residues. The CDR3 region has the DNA TGCGCCAGCAGTGAGTTGGGACTAGCGGGAGTAGGAGAGCAGTTCTTC. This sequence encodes CASSELGLAGVGEQFF.

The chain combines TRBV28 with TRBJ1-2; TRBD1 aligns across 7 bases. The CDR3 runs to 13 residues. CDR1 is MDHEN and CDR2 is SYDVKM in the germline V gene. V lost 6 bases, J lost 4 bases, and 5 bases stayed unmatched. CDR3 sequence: CASSPGQTYGYTF. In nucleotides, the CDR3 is TGTGCCAGCAGCCCGGGACAGACCTATGGCTACACCTTC.

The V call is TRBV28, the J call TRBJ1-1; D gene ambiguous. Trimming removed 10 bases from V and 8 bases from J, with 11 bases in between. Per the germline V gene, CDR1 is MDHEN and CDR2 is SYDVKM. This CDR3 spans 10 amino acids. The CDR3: CATRKREAFF. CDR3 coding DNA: TGTGCCACGCGGAAACGGGAAGCTTTCTTT.

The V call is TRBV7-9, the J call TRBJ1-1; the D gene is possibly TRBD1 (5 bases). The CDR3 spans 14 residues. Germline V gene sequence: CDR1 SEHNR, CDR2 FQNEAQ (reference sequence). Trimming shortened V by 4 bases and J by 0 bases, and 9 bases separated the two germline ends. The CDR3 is CASSWGTVNTEAFF. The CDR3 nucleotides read TGTGCCAGCAGCTGGGGGACGGTGAACACTGAAGCTTTCTTT.

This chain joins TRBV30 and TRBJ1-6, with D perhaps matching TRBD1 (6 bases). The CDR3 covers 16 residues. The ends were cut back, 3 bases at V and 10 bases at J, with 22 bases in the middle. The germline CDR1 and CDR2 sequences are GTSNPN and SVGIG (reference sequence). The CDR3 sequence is CAWSPPPQGQWSPLHF. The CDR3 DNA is TGTGCCTGGAGCCCCCCCCCACAGGGACAATGGTCACCCCTCCACTTT.

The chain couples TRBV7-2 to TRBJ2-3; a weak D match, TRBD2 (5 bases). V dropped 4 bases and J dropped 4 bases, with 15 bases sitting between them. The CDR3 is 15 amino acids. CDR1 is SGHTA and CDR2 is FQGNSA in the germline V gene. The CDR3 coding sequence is TGTGCCAGCAGCTCCGTTGGAGGAAGTCCAGATACGCAGTATTTT. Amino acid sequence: CASSSVGGSPDTQYF.

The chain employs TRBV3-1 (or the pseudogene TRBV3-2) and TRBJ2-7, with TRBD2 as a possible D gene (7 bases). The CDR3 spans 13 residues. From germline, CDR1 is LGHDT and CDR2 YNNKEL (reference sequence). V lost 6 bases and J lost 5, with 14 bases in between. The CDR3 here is CASRVAGAHEQYF. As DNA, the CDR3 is TGTGCCAGCAGGGTGGCGGGGGCCCACGAGCAGTACTTC.

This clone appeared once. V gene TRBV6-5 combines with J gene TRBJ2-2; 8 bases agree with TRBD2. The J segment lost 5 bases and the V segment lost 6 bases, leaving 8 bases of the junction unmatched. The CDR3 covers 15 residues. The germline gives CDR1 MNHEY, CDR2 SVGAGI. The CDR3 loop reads CASSLTAGVTGELFF. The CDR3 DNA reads TGTGCCAGCAGCTTAACAGCGGGGGTGACCGGGGAGCTGTTTTTT.

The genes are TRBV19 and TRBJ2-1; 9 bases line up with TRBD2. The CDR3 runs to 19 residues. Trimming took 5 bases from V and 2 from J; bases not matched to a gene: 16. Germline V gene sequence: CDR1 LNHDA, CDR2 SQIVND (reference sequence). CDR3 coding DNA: TGTGCCAGTAGTTTTACAGCGGGAGGACTAAGCTTAACCTACAATGAGCAGTTCTTC. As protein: CASSFTAGGLSLTYNEQFF.

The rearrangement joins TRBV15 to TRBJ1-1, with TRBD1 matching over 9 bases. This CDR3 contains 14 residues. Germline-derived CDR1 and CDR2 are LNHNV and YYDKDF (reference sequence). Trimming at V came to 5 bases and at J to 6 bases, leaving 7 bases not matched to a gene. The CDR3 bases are TGTGCCACCAGCCGGGACAGGGCAGGGTCTGAAGCTTTCTTT. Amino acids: CATSRDRAGSEAFF.